The clone carrying this T cell receptor beta chain has a count of ten or more. Each TCR cDNA library carried sample-specific barcodes on both ends. MiXCR, run by TCRdb on the 5' RACE reads, gives a single entry per CDR3 protein. Among around 380,000 distinct CDR3 sequences listed, over 25% were seen once. This specimen comes from a study of identical twins' blood T cells. The overall study: About 50 million reads came from around twelve libraries, six alpha, six beta.

Likely shared infections and vaccines: all three twin pairs were reared together. Trimming shortened V by 7 bases and J by 2 bases, and 5 bases separated the two germline ends. The V gene's germline CDR1 is LNHDA and CDR2 SQIVND (reference sequence). The CDR3 has 11 residues. The sequenced sample was PBMCs. This clonotype was obtained from a woman aged 18 to 49 in good health. V usage is TRBV19 and J usage is TRBJ1-1; no reliable D call. The CDR3 is CASTHNTEAFF. The CDR3 region has the DNA TGTGCCAGTACCCATAACACTGAAGCTTTCTTT.